The next 10 T cell receptor beta chains were all read from a single sample in a study of shared clonotypes between healthy human individuals. The data were produced by immunoSEQ multiplex PCR, yet TCRdb's version contains in-frame clones alone and is incomplete. The data contain some 2,500,000 clones, roughly 93% of them singletons. Sequencing used naive CD4+ T cells from PBMCs. Subset here: CD45RA+ positively selected. These receptors all come from a man between 18 and 35 years old in good health. Some clones in this sample may be carry-over from other donors' samples.

This sequence joins TRBV15 and TRBJ1-5; 9 nucleotides align to TRBD1. CDR1 and CDR2 (germline): LNHNV, YYDKDF (reference sequence). The CDR3 sequence is 13 residues long. Germline trimming cut 7 bases from V and 6 bases from J; bases unmatched to any gene: 4. The CDR3, as DNA: TGTGCCACCAACAGGGGGCTGTTTCAGCCCCAGCATTTT. Translating it yields CATNRGLFQPQHF.

The chain carries TRBV5-4 and TRBJ2-5; perhaps D is TRBD1 or TRBD2 (6 bases each). Germline V gives CDR1 SGHNT, CDR2 YYREEE (reference sequence). Trimming took off 2 bases at V and 5 bases at J, with 10 bases between the two ends. The CDR3 covers 13 residues. The CDR3 DNA reads as TGTGCCAGCAGCTTTGGGGGGCTGGAGACCCAGTACTTC. Amino acid sequence: CASSFGGLETQYF.

The CDR3 here is CASSLGQAHANTGELFF. The CDR3 nucleotides are TGTGCCAGCAGCTTAGGACAGGCCCATGCGAACACCGGGGAGCTGTTTTTT. This sequence joins TRBV7-7 and TRBJ2-2, with D tentatively TRBD1 (6 bases). Germline V gives CDR1 SSHAT, CDR2 FNYEAQ (reference sequence). The germline V and J ends were trimmed by 1 base and 0 bases, with 12 bases remaining between them. This CDR3 spans 17 amino acids. Drawing the rest from reference TRBV7-7 and TRBJ2-2, the complete variable domain is GAGVSQSPRYKVTKRGQDVTLRCDPISSHATLYWYQQALGQGPEFLTYFNYEAQPDKSGLPSDRFSAERPEGSISTLTIQRTEQRDSAMYRCASSLGQAHANTGELFFGEGSRLTVL.

The chain couples TRBV28 to TRBJ1-4; 8 bases align to TRBD1. The V and J ends lost 5 bases and 8 bases, in that order; junction bases with no gene match: 10. Germline values: CDR1 MDHEN, CDR2 SYDVKM. This CDR3 is 15 amino acids long. The DNA of the CDR3 is TGTGCCAGCAGTCCTTGGACAGGGAGGGAAGAAAAACTGTTTTTT. Its protein is CASSPWTGREEKLFF.

Details on this clone: At the DNA level, this CDR3 is encoded by other sequences in the same sample as well. The J gene is TRBJ2-5, the V gene TRBV11-3; D may be TRBD1 (7 bases). CDR1 and CDR2 from the germline V gene are SGHNT and YENEEA. Trimming took off 1 base at V and 5 bases at J, with 14 bases between the two ends. This CDR3 comprises 15 residues. The CDR3 region has the DNA TGTGCCAGCAGCTTAGGTTTGGCAGGGGGGGAGACCCAGTACTTC. Protein sequence: CASSLGLAGGETQYF.

The J gene is TRBJ2-3, the V gene TRBV4-2, with 8 bases matching TRBD2. V dropped 1 base and J dropped 4; count of bases not matched to a gene: 7. The CDR3 extends over 16 amino acids. The germline gives CDR1 LGHNA, CDR2 YNFKEQ. The CDR3 protein is CASSQVRGGSPDTQYF. The CDR3 nucleotides read TGTGCCAGCAGCCAAGTCCGGGGGGGTTCCCCAGATACGCAGTATTTT.

The chain combines TRBV28 with TRBJ2-1, with no clear D. The germline CDR1 and CDR2 sequences are MDHEN and SYDVKM. With 2 bases removed from V and 9 bases from J, the gap between germline ends came to 11 bases. There are 13 residues in the CDR3. In DNA, the CDR3 is TGTGCCAGCAGTTTACAGCTAAAGGGTGAGCAGTTCTTC. This gives the protein CASSLQLKGEQFF.

On this clone: The same CDR3 can be traced to other DNA sequences in this sample. V and J are TRBV6-5 and TRBJ1-1; the D gene is possibly TRBD1 (5 bases). The CDR3 length is 14 residues. The V and J ends lost 2 bases and 1 base respectively, with 8 bases between them. The V gene's germline CDR1 is MNHEY and CDR2 SVGAGI. The CDR3 spells CASSYRGGNTEAFF. Written as DNA, the CDR3 is TGTGCCAGCAGTTACCGGGGGGGGAACACTGAAGCTTTCTTT.

The chain employs TRBV29-1 and TRBJ1-1, with D perhaps TRBD1 (6 bases). CDR1 is SQVTM, CDR2 ANQGSEA, per germline. V was shortened by 6 bases and J by 7 bases, with 18 bases between the two germline ends. The CDR3 has 13 residues. The CDR3 nucleotides are TGCAGCGTCTACGGACAGTATCAAAATGAAGCTTTCTTT. Residues: CSVYGQYQNEAFF.

The V and J genes are TRBV5-1 and TRBJ1-2, with TRBD1 matching 7 bases. Germline CDR1 SGHRS, CDR2 YFSETQ. Trimming removed 4 bases from V and 8 bases from J; junction bases left unmatched: 8. CDR3 length: 13 amino acids. CDR3 protein: CASSKGQPLGYTF. DNA for the CDR3: TGCGCCAGCAGCAAGGGACAGCCCTTGGGCTACACCTTC.